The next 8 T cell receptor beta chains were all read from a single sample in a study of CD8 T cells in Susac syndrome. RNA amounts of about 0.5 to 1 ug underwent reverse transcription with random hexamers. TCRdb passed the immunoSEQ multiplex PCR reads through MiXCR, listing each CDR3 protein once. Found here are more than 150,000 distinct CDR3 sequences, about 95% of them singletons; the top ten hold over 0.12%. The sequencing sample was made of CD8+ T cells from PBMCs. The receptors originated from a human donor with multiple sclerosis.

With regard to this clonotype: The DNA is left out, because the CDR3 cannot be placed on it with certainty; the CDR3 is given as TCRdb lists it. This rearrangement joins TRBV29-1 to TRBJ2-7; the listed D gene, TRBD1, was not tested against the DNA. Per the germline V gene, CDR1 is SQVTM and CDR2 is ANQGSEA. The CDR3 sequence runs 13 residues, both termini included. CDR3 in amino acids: CSVGTGSSYEQHF.

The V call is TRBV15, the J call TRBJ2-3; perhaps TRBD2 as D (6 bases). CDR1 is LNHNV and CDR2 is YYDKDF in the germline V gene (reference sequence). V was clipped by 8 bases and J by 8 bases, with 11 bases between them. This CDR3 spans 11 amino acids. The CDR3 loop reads CATRLVSTQYF. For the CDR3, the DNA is TGTGCCACCCGACTAGTGAGTACGCAGTATTTT.

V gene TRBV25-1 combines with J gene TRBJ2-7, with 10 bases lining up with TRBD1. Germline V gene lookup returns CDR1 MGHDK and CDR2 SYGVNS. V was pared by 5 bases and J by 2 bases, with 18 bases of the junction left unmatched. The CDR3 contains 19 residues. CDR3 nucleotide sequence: TGTGCCAGCAGTTTCGCTCTGGACAGGGGGGAAGGTGGGCCCTACGAGCAGTACTTC. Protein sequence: CASSFALDRGEGGPYEQYF.

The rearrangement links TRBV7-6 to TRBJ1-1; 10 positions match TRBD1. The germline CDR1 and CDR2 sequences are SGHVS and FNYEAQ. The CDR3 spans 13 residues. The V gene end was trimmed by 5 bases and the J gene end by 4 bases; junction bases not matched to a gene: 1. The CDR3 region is CASSRDRGTEAFF. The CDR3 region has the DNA TGTGCCAGCAGCCGGGACAGGGGCACTGAAGCTTTCTTT. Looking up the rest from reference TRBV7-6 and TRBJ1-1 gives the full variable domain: GAGVSQSPRYKVTKRGQDVALRCDPISGHVSLYWYRQALGQGPEFLTYFNYEAQQDKSGLPNDRFSAERPEGSISTLTIQRTEQRDSAMYRCASSRDRGTEAFFGQGTRLTVV.

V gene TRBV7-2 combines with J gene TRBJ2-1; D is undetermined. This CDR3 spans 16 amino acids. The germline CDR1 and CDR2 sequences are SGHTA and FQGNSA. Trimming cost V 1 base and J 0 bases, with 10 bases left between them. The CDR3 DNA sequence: TGTGCCAGCAGCTTAGTAAACTGGGACTCCTACAATGAGCAGTTCTTC. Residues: CASSLVNWDSYNEQFF.

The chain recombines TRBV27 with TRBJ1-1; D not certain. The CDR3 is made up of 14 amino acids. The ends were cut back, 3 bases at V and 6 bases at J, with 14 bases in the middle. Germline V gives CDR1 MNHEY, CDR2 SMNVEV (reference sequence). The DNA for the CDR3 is TGTGCCAGCAGTTTGAGTGGCGGTGTGTCTGAAGCTTTCTTT. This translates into CASSLSGGVSEAFF.

This CDR3 is CASSSTTQETQYF. DNA of the CDR3: TGTGCCAGCAGTTCGACAACCCAAGAGACCCAGTACTTC. V is TRBV27 and J is TRBJ2-5; no reliable D call. The CDR3 sequence is 13 residues long. CDR1 and CDR2 from the germline V gene are MNHEY and SMNVEV (reference sequence). Trimming left V 4 bases short and J 1 base short, with 7 bases between.

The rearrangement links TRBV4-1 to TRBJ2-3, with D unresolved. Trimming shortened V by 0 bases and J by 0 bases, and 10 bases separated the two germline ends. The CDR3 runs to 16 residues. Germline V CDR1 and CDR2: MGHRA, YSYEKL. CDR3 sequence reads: CASSQEGYPSTDTQYF. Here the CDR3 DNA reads TGCGCCAGCAGCCAAGAGGGCTACCCTAGCACAGATACGCAGTATTTT.